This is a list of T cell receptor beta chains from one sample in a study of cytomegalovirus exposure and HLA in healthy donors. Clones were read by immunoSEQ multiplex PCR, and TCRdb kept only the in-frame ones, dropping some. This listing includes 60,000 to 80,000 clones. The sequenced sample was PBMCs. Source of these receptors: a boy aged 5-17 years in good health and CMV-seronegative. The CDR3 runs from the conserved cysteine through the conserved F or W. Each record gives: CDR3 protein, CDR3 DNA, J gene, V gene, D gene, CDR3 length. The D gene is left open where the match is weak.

CDR3: CASSALQGGNTIYF; DNA: TGTGCCAGTAGTGCCCTACAGGGTGGAAACACCATATATTTT; J: TRBJ1-3; V: TRBV19; D: .; length: 14
CDR3: CASSTRLAGVHTGELFF; DNA: TGTGCCAGCAGCACCAGACTAGCGGGGGTTCACACCGGGGAGCTGTTTTTT; J: TRBJ2-2; V: TRBV9; D: TRBD2; length: 17
CDR3: CASSLVGTGGRVEQFF; DNA: TGTGCCAGCAGCTTAGTCGGGACAGGGGGTAGAGTTGAGCAGTTCTTC; J: TRBJ2-1; V: TRBV7-8; D: TRBD1; length: 16
CDR3: CASSGQVSYEQYF; DNA: TGTGCCAGCAGTGGACAGGTATCCTACGAGCAGTACTTC; J: TRBJ2-7; V: TRBV2; D: .; length: 13
CDR3: CASSQVTGGWGETQYF; DNA: TGCGCCAGCAGCCAAGTCACAGGGGGCTGGGGGGAGACCCAGTACTTC; J: TRBJ2-5; V: TRBV4-1; D: TRBD1; length: 16
CDR3: CASSWGGNSYNEQFF; DNA: TGTGCCAGCAGCTGGGGGGGAAACTCCTACAATGAGCAGTTCTTC; J: TRBJ2-1; V: TRBV7-2; D: TRBD2; length: 15
CDR3: CAIGTGGYEQYF; DNA: TGTGCCATCGGGACAGGGGGCTACGAGCAGTACTTC; J: TRBJ2-7; V: TRBV10-3; D: TRBD1; length: 12
CDR3: CASSVGQGVTYEQYF; DNA: TGTGCCAGCAGTGTGGGACAGGGCGTAACCTACGAGCAGTACTTC; J: TRBJ2-7; V: TRBV25-1; D: TRBD1; length: 15
CDR3: CAWSDTGGTYGYTF; DNA: TGTGCCTGGAGTGATACGGGGGGGACGTACGGCTACACCTTC; J: TRBJ1-2; V: TRBV30; D: .; length: 14
CDR3: CASSIWADLAYEQYF; DNA: TGTGCCAGTAGTATCTGGGCAGATCTCGCCTACGAGCAGTACTTC; J: TRBJ2-7; V: TRBV19; D: .; length: 15
CDR3: CASSIDRAGDPKYNQPQHF; DNA: TGTGCCAGTAGTATAGATCGGGCAGGGGACCCTAAGTACAATCAGCCCCAGCATTTT; J: TRBJ1-5; V: TRBV19; D: .; length: 19
CDR3: CASSQDFAVTIQTGQPQHF; DNA: TGCGCCAGCAGCCAAGATTTCGCGGTGACTATTCAAACGGGGCAGCCCCAGCATTTT; J: TRBJ1-5; V: TRBV4-3; D: .; length: 19
CDR3: CASSLAQGPYEQYF; DNA: TGTGCCAGCAGCTTAGCACAGGGCCCCTACGAGCAGTACTTC; J: TRBJ2-7; V: TRBV7-2; D: .; length: 14
CDR3: CASSSRQGRKAFF; DNA: TGTGCCAGCAGCTCCCGACAGGGAAGGAAAGCTTTCTTT; J: TRBJ1-1; V: TRBV5-5; D: TRBD1; length: 13
CDR3: CASSPTREETWEQYF; DNA: TGTGCCAGCTCACCGACCAGGGAGGAAACCTGGGAGCAGTACTTC; J: TRBJ2-7; V: TRBV28; D: .; length: 15
CDR3: CASSHSPNQPQHF; DNA: TGTGCCAGTAGCCACAGCCCCAATCAGCCCCAGCATTTT; J: TRBJ1-5; V: TRBV19; D: .; length: 13
CDR3: CSVLSAGLAVYEQYF; DNA: TGCAGCGTCCTTAGTGCAGGACTAGCAGTATACGAGCAGTACTTC; J: TRBJ2-7; V: TRBV29-1; D: TRBD2; length: 15
CDR3: CASSVTGAGELFF; DNA: TGTGCCAGCAGCGTAACAGGCGCCGGGGAGCTGTTTTTT; J: TRBJ2-2; V: TRBV9; D: .; length: 13